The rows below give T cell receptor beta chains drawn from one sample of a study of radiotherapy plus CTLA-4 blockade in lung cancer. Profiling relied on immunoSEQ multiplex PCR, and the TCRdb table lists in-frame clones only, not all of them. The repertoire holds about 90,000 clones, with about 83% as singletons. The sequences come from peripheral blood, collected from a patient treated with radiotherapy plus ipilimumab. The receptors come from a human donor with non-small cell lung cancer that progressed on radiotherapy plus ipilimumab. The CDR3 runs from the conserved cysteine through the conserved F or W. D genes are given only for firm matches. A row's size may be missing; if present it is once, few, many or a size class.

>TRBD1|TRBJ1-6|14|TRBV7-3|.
CASSRQGGSSPLHF
TGTGCCAGCAGCCGGCAGGGGGGAAGTTCACCCCTCCACTTT
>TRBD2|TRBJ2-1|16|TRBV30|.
CAWRRARTSSNDEQFF
TGTGCCTGGAGAAGGGCGCGGACTAGCAGTAACGATGAGCAGTTCTTC
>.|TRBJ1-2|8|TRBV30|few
CARDGYTF
TGTGCCCGGGATGGCTACACCTTC
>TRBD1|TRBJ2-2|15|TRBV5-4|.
CAVTGTGGFTGELFF
TGTGCTGTCACCGGGACAGGGGGTTTCACCGGGGAGCTGTTTTTT
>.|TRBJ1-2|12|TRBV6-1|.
CASSEAGWGYTF
TGTGCCAGCAGTGAAGCAGGGTGGGGCTACACCTTC
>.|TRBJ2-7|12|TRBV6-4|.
CASSDGGVEQYF
TGTGCCAGCAGTGACGGCGGGGTCGAGCAGTACTTC
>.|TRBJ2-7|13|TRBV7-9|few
CASSLVGIYEQYF
TGTGCCAGCAGCTTAGTAGGGATATACGAGCAGTACTTC
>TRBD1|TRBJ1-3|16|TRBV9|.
CASSVFDRGSGNTIYF
TGTGCCAGCAGCGTATTTGACAGGGGCTCTGGAAACACCATATATTTT
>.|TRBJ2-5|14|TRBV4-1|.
CASSQLGIRETQYF
TGCGCCAGCAGCCAACTCGGAATCCGGGAGACCCAGTACTTC
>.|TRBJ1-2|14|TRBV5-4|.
CASSRSREGSGYTF
TGTGCCAGCAGCAGATCGAGGGAAGGGAGCGGCTACACCTTC
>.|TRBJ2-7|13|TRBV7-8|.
CASSLGGGDEQYF
TGTGCCAGCAGCTTAGGCGGCGGGGACGAGCAGTACTTC
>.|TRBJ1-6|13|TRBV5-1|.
CASSLDIGSPLHF
TGCGCCAGCAGCTTGGACATTGGCTCACCCCTCCACTTT
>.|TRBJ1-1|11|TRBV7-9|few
CASSRRVPAFF
TGTGCCAGCAGCCGAAGGGTTCCAGCTTTCTTT
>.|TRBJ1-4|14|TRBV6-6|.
CASSYLGVNEKLFF
TGTGCCAGCAGTTACTTGGGGGTTAATGAAAAACTGTTTTTT
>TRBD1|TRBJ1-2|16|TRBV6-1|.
CASSGTGGRPNYGYTF
TGTGCCAGCAGTGGGACAGGGGGCCGCCCCAACTATGGCTACACCTTC
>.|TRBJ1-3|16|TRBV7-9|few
CASSPPGRPSGNTIYF
TGTGCCAGCAGCCCTCCGGGACGGCCCTCTGGAAACACCATATATTTT
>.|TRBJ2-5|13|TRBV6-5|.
CARPGRKGGGQYF
TGTGCCAGACCGGGCCGGAAGGGTGGGGGGCAGTACTTC
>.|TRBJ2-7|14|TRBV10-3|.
CAISEGQGLSEQYF
TGTGCCATCAGTGAGGGGCAGGGTCTCTCCGAGCAGTACTTC
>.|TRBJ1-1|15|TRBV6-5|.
CASSYYPDSNTEAFF
TGTGCCAGCAGTTACTACCCCGACAGCAACACTGAAGCTTTCTTT
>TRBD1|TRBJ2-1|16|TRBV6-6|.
CASTTIRTGGNNEQFF
TGTGCCAGCACCACAATAAGGACAGGGGGGAACAATGAGCAGTTCTTC
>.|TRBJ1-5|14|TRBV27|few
CASSLVSRNQPQHF
TGTGCCAGCAGCCTCGTATCGCGCAATCAGCCCCAGCATTTT
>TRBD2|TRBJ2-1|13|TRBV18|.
CASSGGTYNEQFF
TGTGCCAGCTCGGGGGGGACCTACAATGAGCAGTTCTTC
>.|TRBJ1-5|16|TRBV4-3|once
CASSQEAGSSNQPQHF
TGCGCCAGCAGCCAAGAGGCAGGGTCTAGCAATCAGCCCCAGCATTTT
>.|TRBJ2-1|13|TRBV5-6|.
CASSLKVNNEQFF
TGTGCCAGCAGCTTGAAGGTCAACAATGAGCAGTTCTTC
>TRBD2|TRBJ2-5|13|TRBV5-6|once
CASSLISGETQYF
TGTGCCAGCAGCTTGATTAGCGGGGAGACCCAGTACTTC
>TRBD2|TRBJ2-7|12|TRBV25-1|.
CASSRGGYEQYF
TGTGCCAGCAGCCGGGGGGGCTACGAGCAGTACTTC
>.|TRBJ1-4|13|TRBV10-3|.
CAITDRHNEKLFF
TGTGCCATCACCGACAGGCATAATGAAAAACTGTTTTTT
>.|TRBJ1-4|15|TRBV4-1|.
CASSLRQVTNEKLFF
TGCGCCAGCAGCCTGAGACAGGTGACTAATGAAAAACTGTTTTTT
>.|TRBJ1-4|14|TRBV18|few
CASSPGFSNEKLFF
TGTGCCAGCTCACCAGGGTTCAGCAATGAAAAACTGTTTTTT
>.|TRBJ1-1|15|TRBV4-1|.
CASSQDPSPNTEAFF
TGCGCCAGCAGCCAAGATCCCAGCCCGAACACTGAAGCTTTCTTT
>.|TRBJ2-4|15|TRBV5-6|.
CASSPRGLAKNIQYF
TGTGCCAGCAGCCCGAGGGGCCTAGCCAAAAACATTCAGTACTTC
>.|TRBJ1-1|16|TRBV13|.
CASSLGAWGLNTEAFF
TGTGCCAGCAGCTTAGGCGCCTGGGGGCTGAACACTGAAGCTTTCTTT
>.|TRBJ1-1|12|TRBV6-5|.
CASSPRGLRAFF
TGTGCCAGCAGTCCTCGGGGGTTGCGTGCTTTCTTT
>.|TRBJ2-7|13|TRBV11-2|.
CASSPGRTGEQYF
TGTGCCAGCAGCCCGGGGAGAACGGGGGAGCAGTACTTC
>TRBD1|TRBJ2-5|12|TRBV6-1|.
CASKQPGGTQYF
TGTGCCAGCAAACAGCCAGGGGGGACCCAGTACTTC
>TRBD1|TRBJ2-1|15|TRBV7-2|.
CASSRTGGLTNEQFF
TGTGCCAGCAGCCGAACAGGGGGCCTTACTAATGAGCAGTTCTTC
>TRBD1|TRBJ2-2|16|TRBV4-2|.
CASSDRHRGNTGELFF
TGTGCCAGCAGCGACCGACACAGGGGGAACACCGGGGAGCTGTTTTTT
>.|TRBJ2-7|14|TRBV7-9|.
CTSSHWTSSYEQYF
TGTACCAGCAGCCATTGGACCAGCTCCTACGAGCAGTACTTC
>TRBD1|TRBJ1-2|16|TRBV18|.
CASSSGTAGTTLGYTF
TGTGCCAGCTCATCCGGGACAGCGGGGACTACTCTTGGCTACACCTTC
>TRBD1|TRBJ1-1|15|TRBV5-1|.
CASSLNRGFLSEAFF
TGCGCCAGCAGCTTAAACAGGGGATTTTTATCTGAAGCTTTCTTT
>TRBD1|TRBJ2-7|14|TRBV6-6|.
CASHADRGHYEQYF
TGTGCCAGCCACGCCGACAGGGGGCACTACGAGCAGTACTTC
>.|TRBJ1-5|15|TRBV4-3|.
CASSPRQGDNQPQHF
TGCGCCAGCAGCCCACGCCAGGGTGACAATCAGCCCCAGCATTTT
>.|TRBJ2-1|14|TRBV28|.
CASSRQISYNEQFF
TGTGCCAGCAGCCGACAAATCTCCTACAATGAGCAGTTCTTC
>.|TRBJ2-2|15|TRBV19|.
CASSTIYRNAGELFF
TGTGCCAGTAGTACCATATACAGAAACGCCGGGGAGCTGTTTTTT
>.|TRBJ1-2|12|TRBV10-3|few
CAISDTGLGYTF
TGTGCCATCAGTGATACAGGGCTGGGCTACACCTTC
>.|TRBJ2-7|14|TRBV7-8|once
CASSLGLRTYEQYF
TGTGCCAGCAGCTTAGGTCTGCGAACCTACGAGCAGTACTTC
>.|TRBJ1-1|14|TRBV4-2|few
CASSQDVGGTEAFF
TGTGCCAGCAGCCAAGATGTGGGGGGCACTGAAGCTTTCTTT
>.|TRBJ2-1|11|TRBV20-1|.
CSARDQNEQFF
TGCAGTGCTAGAGATCAGAATGAGCAGTTCTTC
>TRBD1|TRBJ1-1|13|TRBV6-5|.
CASKGQGASEAFF
TGTGCCAGCAAGGGACAGGGGGCGTCTGAAGCTTTCTTT
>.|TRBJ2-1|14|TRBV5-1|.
CASSTLLGDYEQFF
TGCGCCAGCAGCACGTTGTTGGGGGACTATGAGCAGTTCTTC
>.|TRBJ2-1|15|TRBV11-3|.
CASRTSLGPVDEQFF
TGTGCCAGCAGAACCTCCCTGGGACCCGTAGATGAGCAGTTCTTC
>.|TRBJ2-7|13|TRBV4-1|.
CASSQETSYEQYF
TGCGCCAGCAGCCAAGAGACGTCCTACGAGCAGTACTTC
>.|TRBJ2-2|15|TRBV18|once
CASSPRDSNTGELFF
TGTGCCAGCTCACCGCGGGACTCGAACACCGGGGAGCTGTTTTTT
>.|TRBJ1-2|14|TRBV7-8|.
CASSLVGEGYGYTF
TGTGCCAGCAGCTTAGTAGGGGAAGGCTATGGCTACACCTTC
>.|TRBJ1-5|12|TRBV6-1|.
CASSEARQPQHF
TGTGCCAGCAGTGAAGCGCGTCAGCCCCAGCATTTT
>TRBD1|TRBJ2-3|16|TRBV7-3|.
CASSSMGDRETDTQYF
TGTGCCAGCAGCTCTATGGGGGACAGGGAAACAGATACGCAGTATTTT
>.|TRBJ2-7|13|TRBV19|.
CASSIQRNYEQYF
TGTGCCAGTAGTATTCAGAGAAACTACGAGCAGTACTTC
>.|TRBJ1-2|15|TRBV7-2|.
CASSSREGGNYGYTF
TGTGCCAGCAGTTCCAGAGAGGGGGGAAACTATGGCTACACCTTC
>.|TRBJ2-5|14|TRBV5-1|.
CASSPGNLGETQYF
TGCGCCAGCAGCCCGGGCAACCTGGGGGAGACCCAGTACTTC